This T cell receptor beta chain came from a study of stem cell transplantation in POMP-related autoinflammatory disease. Study background: DNA chimerism showed 100% graft donor engraftment of neutrophils and platelets through one year.

CDR1 SGHTA and CDR2 FQGNSA come from the germline V gene. V gave up 2 bases and J gave up 2 bases, with 22 bases separating them. The CDR3 sequence is 18 residues long. Study-wide results and limits: PRAID patients trended toward lower TRB diversity and higher clonality in all analyzed T-cell subsets.

Concerning this clone: Its antigen remains unidentified.

TCRdb's table, derived via immunoSEQ multiplex PCR, lists solely in-frame clones and lacks some. The table has 9,500 to 10,000 clones, about four fifths seen once. This TCR came from a human patient with POMP-related autoinflammation and immune dysregulation (PRAID). Some T cells may originate from the graft donor. The J gene is TRBJ2-7, the V gene TRBV7-2; D uncertain. Sequencing used CD4+ T cells from PBMCs, obtained after stem cell transplantation. This chain's CDR3 is CASSLRATVFENPYEQYF. CDR3 DNA sequence: TGTGCCAGCAGCTTAAGGGCCACGGTGTTCGAGAACCCCTACGAGCAGTACTTC.